The 2 T cell receptor beta chains in this list originate from one sample, sequenced in a study of cytomegalovirus exposure and HLA in healthy donors. PCR was performed using 60 Vbeta and 13 Jbeta primers. This table comes from immunoSEQ multiplex PCR, and its TCRdb copy is limited to in-frame clones, with some not included. The table has around 97,000 clones, around 9.6% seen once. The specimen sequenced was PBMCs. The source is a man in his forties or fifties in good health and CMV-seropositive.

This chain connects TRBV6-4 to TRBJ2-7, with TRBD1 as a possible D gene (5 bases). This CDR3 is built from 16 residues. The germline gives CDR1 MRHNA, CDR2 SNTAGT. V was cut by 0 bases and J by 4 bases, with 16 bases left in between. The CDR3 nucleotides read TGTGCCAGCAGTGACTCCAAGGGTCCTAGGGGTTACGAGCAGTACTTC. This encodes CASSDSKGPRGYEQYF.

This clone has only a few counts. The rearrangement joins TRBV7-2 to TRBJ2-7; 8 bases match TRBD2. This CDR3 spans 15 amino acids. The germline gives CDR1 SGHTA, CDR2 FQGNSA. Trimming took 1 base from V and 4 from J; bases not matched to a gene: 6. Written as DNA, the CDR3 is TGTGCCAGCAGCTTAGTTTGGCGGGAGGAGTACGAGCAGTACTTC. It is translated as CASSLVWREEYEQYF.